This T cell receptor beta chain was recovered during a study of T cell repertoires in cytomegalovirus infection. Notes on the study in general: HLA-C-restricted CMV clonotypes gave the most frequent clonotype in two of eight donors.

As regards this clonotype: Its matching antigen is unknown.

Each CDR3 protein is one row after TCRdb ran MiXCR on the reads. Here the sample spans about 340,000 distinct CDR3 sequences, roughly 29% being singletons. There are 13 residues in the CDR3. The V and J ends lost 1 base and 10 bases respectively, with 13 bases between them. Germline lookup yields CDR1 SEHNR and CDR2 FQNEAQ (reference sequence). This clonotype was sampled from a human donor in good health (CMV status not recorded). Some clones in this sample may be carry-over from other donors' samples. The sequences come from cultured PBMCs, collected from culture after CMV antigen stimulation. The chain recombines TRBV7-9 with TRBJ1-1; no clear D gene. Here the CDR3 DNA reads TGTGCCAGCAGCTTAGACAGCCAAGGTGGAGCTTTCTTT. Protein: CASSLDSQGGAFF.